This T cell receptor (beta chain) is drawn from a study of T cells in women clearing cervical HPV infection. About the research overall: Controls gave blood once infection was undetectable; cases at lesion identification. Study-wide results and caveats: TRBV6-7 abundance was lower in cases than controls (around 0.1% versus 0.15%).

Germline V gene data show CDR1 as KGHSH and CDR2 as LQKENI. There are 19 residues in the CDR3. Using immunoSEQ multiplex PCR, the repertoire was profiled, and TCRdb retains in-frame clones only, with some absent. The sample data list 15,000 to 20,000 clones. As regards this clone: What it binds is unknown. The CDR3 is cut off 3 residues early in the read; its end comes from the germline J gene.

The receptor was isolated from a woman aged 18 to 75 with a cervical HPV16 infection that either progressed to CIN3+ or cleared (not recorded which). The genes are TRBV18 and TRBJ1-1; D not certain. Sequenced material: blood buffy coat. The CDR3 sequence is CASSPPFNLFEATNEKAFF. The CDR3 DNA, read in part, is TGTGCCAGCTCACCACCGTTTAACCTTTTCGAGGCAACTAATGAAAAA.